The clone carrying this T cell receptor beta chain was recorded only once. This record comes from a study of control samples from healthy donors and cancer patients. Data came from immunoSEQ multiplex PCR; TCRdb stores just in-frame clones and leaves some out. The sample includes roughly 150,000 clones, more than 85% of them seen just once. V was clipped by 5 bases and J by 5 bases; unmatched bases: 6. Germline V lookup: CDR1 MNHEY, CDR2 SVGAGI. The CDR3 consists of 14 residues. The sequenced sample consisted of blood. This rearrangement joins TRBV6-5 to TRBJ2-3, with TRBD2 matching 8 bases. This sequence originates from a man between 45 and 60 years old in good health. CDR3 residues: CASSRAGEGDTQYF. In nucleotides, the CDR3 is TGTGCCAGCAGTCGAGCGGGAGAGGGAGATACGCAGTATTTT.